Listed here are 7 T cell receptor beta chains from one sample, sequenced in a study of blood T cell repertoires in COVID-19. Repertoires were generated with immunoSEQ multiplex PCR, while TCRdb's copy carries only in-frame clones and drops some. The top ten clones hold around a sixth of a sample with roughly 75,000 clones, less than 90% of them seen once. The sequencing input was peripheral blood. These receptors were obtained from a man older than 75 in a cohort sampled during active COVID-19.

This chain links TRBV4-1 with TRBJ2-2; no reliable D call. The ends were cut back, 0 bases at V and 0 bases at J, with 11 bases in the middle. The CDR3 is made up of 17 amino acids. Germline loops: CDR1 MGHRA, CDR2 YSYEKL. DNA of the CDR3: TGCGCCAGCAGCCAAGATTTACCAGGAACGAACACCGGGGAGCTGTTTTTT. It translates to CASSQDLPGTNTGELFF.

This clone was detected only a few times. The chain is built from TRBV3-1 (or the pseudogene TRBV3-2) and TRBJ2-3; the D gene is possibly TRBD2 (7 bases). This CDR3 contains 15 residues. The V gene lost 4 bases and the J gene lost 5 bases, with 16 bases spanning the gap. Germline CDR1 LGHDT, CDR2 YNNKEL (reference sequence). Here the CDR3 reads CASSRGGGRGDTQYF. The CDR3 coding sequence is TGTGCCAGCAGCCGGGGCGGGGGCAGAGGAGATACGCAGTATTTT.

In this sample, this clone turned up once. The V gene is TRBV5-1, the J gene TRBJ1-2, with D tentatively TRBD1 (6 bases). Trimming stripped 1 base from V and 8 bases from J, with 12 bases between. Looked up from germline, CDR1 is SGHRS and CDR2 is YFSETQ. The CDR3 is 13 amino acids. The CDR3 loop is CASSLFDRRGYTF. The CDR3 DNA sequence: TGCGCCAGCAGCTTGTTTGACAGGAGGGGCTACACCTTC.

The chain employs TRBV20-1 and TRBJ2-5, with D possibly TRBD2 on 6 matching bases. The CDR3 has 11 residues. The V gene lost 4 bases and the J gene lost 4 bases, with 7 bases spanning the gap. CDR1 is DFQATT, CDR2 SNEGSKA, per germline (reference sequence). The CDR3 nucleotides are TGCAGTGCTAAGGGACTAGAGACCCAGTACTTC. It is translated as CSAKGLETQYF.

This clone has just a few counts. The V gene is TRBV5-4, the J gene TRBJ1-1; D is undetermined. Per the germline V gene, CDR1 is SGHNT and CDR2 is YYREEE (reference sequence). The CDR3 is 10 amino acids. Trimming shortened V by 7 bases and J by 4 bases, and 5 bases separated the two germline ends. The CDR3 region has the DNA TGTGCCAGCGGCGGCACTGAAGCTTTCTTT. This encodes CASGGTEAFF.

The chain carries TRBV18 and TRBJ2-3; no firm D call. The CDR3 is made up of 13 amino acids. Germline CDR1 reads KGHSH; CDR2 reads LQKENI. The V gene lost 2 bases and the J gene lost 0 bases, with 3 bases spanning the gap. CDR3 nucleotide sequence: TGTGCCAGCTCACCATTAAGCACAGATACGCAGTATTTT. Translation gives CASSPLSTDTQYF.

CDR3 DNA: TGCAGTGCTAGTGACGCGGGGAGCTACGAGCAGTACTTC. Protein: CSASDAGSYEQYF. This chain uses TRBV20-1 with TRBJ2-7; D may be TRBD2 (6 bases). The CDR3 runs 13 residues. Germline loops: CDR1 DFQATT, CDR2 SNEGSKA (reference sequence). The V end lost 3 bases, the J end lost 3 bases, and 12 bases lay between the germline ends.